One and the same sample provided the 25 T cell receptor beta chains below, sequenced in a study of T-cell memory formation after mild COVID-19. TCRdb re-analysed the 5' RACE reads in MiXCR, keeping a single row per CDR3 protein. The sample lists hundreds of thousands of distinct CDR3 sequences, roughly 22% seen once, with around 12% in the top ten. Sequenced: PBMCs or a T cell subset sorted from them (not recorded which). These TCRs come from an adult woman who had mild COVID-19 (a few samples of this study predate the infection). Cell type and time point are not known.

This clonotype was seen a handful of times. The CDR3 nucleotides read TGTGCCAGCAGTACCGGGATCATAGCCAAAAACATTCAGTACTTC. Translation: CASSTGIIAKNIQYF. This sequence joins TRBV2 and TRBJ2-4; weak D call: TRBD2 (5 bases). The CDR3 contains 15 residues. V was trimmed by 5 bases and J by 0 bases, leaving 11 bases between them. Germline-derived CDR1 and CDR2 are SNHLY and FYNNEI.

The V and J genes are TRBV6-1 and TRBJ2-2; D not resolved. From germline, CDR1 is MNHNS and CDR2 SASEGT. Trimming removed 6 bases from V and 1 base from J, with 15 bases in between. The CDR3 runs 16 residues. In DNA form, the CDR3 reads TGTGCCAGCAGAAAAGCCGGGTCCAGGAACACCGGGGAGCTGTTTTTT. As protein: CASRKAGSRNTGELFF.

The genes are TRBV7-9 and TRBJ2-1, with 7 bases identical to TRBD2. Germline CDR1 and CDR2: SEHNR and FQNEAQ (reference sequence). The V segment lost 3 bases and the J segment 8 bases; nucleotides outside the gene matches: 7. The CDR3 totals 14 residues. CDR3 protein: CASSFGGSIYEQFF. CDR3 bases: TGTGCCAGCAGCTTCGGCGGGAGCATCTATGAGCAGTTCTTC.

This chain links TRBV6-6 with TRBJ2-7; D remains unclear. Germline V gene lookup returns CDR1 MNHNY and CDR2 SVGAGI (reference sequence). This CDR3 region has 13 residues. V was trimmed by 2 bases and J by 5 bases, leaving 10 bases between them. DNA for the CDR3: TGTGCCAGCAGTTACGGTGGGCCCCACGAGCAGTACTTC. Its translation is CASSYGGPHEQYF.

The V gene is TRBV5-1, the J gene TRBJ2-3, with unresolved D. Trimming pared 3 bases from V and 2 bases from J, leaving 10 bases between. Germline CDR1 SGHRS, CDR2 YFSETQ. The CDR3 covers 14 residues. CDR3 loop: CASSYATTTDTQYF. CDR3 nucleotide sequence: TGCGCCAGCAGCTACGCCACAACCACAGATACGCAGTATTTT.

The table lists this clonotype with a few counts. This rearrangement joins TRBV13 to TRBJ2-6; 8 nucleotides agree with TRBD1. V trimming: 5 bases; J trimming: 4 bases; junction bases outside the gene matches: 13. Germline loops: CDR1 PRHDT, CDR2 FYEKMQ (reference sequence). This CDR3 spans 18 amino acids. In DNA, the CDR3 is TGTGCCAGCAGCCCGTTGGTCCTCAGGGGGCGAGGGGCCAACGTCCTGACTTTC. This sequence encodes CASSPLVLRGRGANVLTF.

The CDR3 reads CASSFLLLAGTSTDTQYF. The CDR3 DNA follows: TGTGCCAGCAGCTTTCTGTTACTAGCGGGGACTAGCACAGATACGCAGTATTTT. The rearrangement uses TRBV11-2 and TRBJ2-3; 10 bases align to TRBD2. Germline values: CDR1 SGHAT, CDR2 FQNNGV. Trimming cost V 3 bases and J 0 bases; bases outside gene matches: 9. The CDR3 covers 18 residues.

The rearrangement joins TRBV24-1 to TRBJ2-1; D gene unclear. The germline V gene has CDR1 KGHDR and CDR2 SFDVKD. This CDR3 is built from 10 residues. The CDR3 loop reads CVSRLGEQFF. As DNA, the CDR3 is TGTGTGTCGCGGTTGGGTGAGCAGTTCTTC.

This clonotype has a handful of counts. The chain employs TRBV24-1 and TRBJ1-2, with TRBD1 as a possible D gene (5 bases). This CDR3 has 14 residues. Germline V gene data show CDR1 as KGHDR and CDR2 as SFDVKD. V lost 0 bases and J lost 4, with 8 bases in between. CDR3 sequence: CATSDLDRTYGYTF. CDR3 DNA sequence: TGTGCCACCAGTGATTTGGACAGAACCTATGGCTACACCTTC.

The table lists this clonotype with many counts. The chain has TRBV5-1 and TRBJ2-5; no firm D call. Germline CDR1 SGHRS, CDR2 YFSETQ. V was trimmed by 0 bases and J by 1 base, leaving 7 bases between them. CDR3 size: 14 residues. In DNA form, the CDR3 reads TGCGCCAGCAGCTTGGCTGCTTTCCAAGAGACCCAGTACTTC. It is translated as CASSLAAFQETQYF.

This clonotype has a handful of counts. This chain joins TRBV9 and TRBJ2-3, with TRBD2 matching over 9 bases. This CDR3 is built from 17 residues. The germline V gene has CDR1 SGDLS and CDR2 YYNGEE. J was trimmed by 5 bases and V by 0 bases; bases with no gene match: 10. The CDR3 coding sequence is TGTGCCAGCAGCGTAGGTGGGCGGGGGGGCCTTCAAGATACGCAGTATTTT. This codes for CASSVGGRGGLQDTQYF. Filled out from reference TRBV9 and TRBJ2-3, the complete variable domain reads DSGVTQTPKHLITATGQRVTLRCSPRSGDLSVYWYQQSLDQGLQFLIQYYNGEERAKGNILERFSAQQFPDLHSELNLSSLELGDSALYFCASSVGGRGGLQDTQYFGPGTRLTVL.

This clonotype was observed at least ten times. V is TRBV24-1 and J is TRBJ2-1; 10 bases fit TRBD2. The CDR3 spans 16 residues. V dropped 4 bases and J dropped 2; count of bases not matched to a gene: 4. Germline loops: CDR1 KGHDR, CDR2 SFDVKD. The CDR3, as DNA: TGTGCCACCAGTGACCCTAGCGGGAGTGCCTACAATGAGCAGTTCTTC. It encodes CATSDPSGSAYNEQFF.

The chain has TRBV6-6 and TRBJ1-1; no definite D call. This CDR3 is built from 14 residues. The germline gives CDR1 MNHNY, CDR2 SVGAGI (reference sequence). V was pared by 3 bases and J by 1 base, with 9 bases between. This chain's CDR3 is CASSYTQKNTEAFF. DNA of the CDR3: TGTGCCAGCAGTTATACACAGAAGAACACTGAAGCTTTCTTT.

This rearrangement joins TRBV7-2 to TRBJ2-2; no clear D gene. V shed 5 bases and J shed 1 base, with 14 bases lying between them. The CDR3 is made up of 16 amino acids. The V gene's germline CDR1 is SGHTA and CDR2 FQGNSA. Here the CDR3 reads CASSPSRALNTGELFF. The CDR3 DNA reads TGTGCCAGCAGCCCCTCCCGGGCCTTGAACACCGGGGAGCTGTTTTTT.

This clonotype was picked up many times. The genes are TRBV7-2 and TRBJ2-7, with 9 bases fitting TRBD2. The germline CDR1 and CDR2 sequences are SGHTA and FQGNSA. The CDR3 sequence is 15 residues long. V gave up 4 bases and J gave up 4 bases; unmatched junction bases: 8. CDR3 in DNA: TGTGCCAGCAGCTCAGAACCGGGACTAGCTTACGAGCAGTACTTC. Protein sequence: CASSSEPGLAYEQYF.

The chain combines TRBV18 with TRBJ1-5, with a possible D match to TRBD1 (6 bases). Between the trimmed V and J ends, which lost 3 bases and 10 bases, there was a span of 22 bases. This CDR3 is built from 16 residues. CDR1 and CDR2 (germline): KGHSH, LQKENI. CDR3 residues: CASSPERQVVGGPQHF. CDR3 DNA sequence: TGTGCCAGCTCACCGGAGAGACAGGTCGTCGGAGGACCCCAGCATTTT.

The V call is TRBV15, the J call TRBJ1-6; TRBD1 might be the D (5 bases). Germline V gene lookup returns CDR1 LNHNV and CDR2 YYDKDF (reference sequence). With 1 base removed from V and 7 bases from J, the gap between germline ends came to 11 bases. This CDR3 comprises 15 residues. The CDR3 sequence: CATSRVGQRNSPLHF. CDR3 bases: TGTGCCACCAGCAGAGTCGGACAACGAAATTCACCCCTCCACTTT. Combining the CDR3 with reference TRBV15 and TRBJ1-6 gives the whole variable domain DAMVIQNPRYQVTQFGKPVTLSCSQTLNHNVMYWYQQKSSQAPKLLFHYYDKDFNNEADTPDNFQSRRPNTSFCFLDIRSPGLGDTAMYLCATSRVGQRNSPLHFGNGTRLTVT.

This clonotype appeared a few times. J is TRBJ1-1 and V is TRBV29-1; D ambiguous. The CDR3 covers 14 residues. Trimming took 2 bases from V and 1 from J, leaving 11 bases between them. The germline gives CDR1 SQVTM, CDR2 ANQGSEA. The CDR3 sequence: CSVEIWVANTEAFF. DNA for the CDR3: TGCAGCGTTGAAATATGGGTTGCGAACACTGAAGCTTTCTTT.

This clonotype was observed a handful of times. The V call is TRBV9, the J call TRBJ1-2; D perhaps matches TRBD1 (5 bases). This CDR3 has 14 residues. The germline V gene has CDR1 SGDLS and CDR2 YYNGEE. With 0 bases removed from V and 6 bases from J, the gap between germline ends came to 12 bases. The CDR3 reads CASSVALGVDGYTF. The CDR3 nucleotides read TGTGCCAGCAGCGTAGCTCTAGGGGTCGATGGCTACACCTTC.

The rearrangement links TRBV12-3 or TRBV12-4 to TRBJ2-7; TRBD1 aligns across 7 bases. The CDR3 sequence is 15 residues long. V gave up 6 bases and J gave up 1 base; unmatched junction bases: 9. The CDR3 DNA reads TGTGCCAGCAGCATCTCGTGGGACAGATCCTACGAGCAGTACTTC. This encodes CASSISWDRSYEQYF.

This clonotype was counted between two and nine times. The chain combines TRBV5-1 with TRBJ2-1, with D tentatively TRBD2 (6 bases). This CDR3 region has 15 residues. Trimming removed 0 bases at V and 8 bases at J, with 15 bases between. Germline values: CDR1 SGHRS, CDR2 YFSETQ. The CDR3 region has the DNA TGCGCCAGCAGCTTGGGGCCTCCGCGGGGCTATGAGCAGTTCTTC. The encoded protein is CASSLGPPRGYEQFF.

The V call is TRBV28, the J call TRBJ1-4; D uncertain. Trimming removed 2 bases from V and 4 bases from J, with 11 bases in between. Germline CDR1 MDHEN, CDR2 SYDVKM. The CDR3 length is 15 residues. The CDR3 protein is CASSLSGSNNEKLFF. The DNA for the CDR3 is TGTGCCAGCAGTTTAAGCGGTTCTAATAATGAAAAACTGTTTTTT.

CDR3 sequence: CASSPLPGQGTDTQYF. Here the CDR3 DNA reads TGTGCCAGCTCACCACTTCCGGGACAGGGCACAGATACGCAGTATTTT. The rearrangement joins TRBV18 to TRBJ2-3; the match to TRBD1 covers 8 bases. Germline V gives CDR1 KGHSH, CDR2 LQKENI. Germline trimming cut 1 base from V and 1 base from J; bases unmatched to any gene: 4. CDR3 length: 16 residues. Based on the CDR3 plus reference TRBV18 and TRBJ2-3, the full variable domain is NAGVMQNPRHLVRRRGQEARLRCSPMKGHSHVYWYRQLPEEGLKFMVYLQKENIIDESGMPKERFSAEFPKEGPSILRIQQVVRGDSAAYFCASSPLPGQGTDTQYFGPGTRLTVL.

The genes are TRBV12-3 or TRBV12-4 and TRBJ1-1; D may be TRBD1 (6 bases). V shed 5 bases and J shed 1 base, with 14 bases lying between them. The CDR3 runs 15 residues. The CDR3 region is CASSTWEGGNTEAFF. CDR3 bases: TGTGCCAGCAGTACCTGGGAGGGGGGGAACACTGAAGCTTTCTTT.

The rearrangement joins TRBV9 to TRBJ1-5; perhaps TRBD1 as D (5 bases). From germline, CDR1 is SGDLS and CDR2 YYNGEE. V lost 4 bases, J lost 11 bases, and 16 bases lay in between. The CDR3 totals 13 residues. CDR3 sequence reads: CASSFQGGGAQHF. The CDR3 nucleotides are TGTGCCAGCAGCTTCCAGGGCGGAGGAGCCCAGCATTTT.